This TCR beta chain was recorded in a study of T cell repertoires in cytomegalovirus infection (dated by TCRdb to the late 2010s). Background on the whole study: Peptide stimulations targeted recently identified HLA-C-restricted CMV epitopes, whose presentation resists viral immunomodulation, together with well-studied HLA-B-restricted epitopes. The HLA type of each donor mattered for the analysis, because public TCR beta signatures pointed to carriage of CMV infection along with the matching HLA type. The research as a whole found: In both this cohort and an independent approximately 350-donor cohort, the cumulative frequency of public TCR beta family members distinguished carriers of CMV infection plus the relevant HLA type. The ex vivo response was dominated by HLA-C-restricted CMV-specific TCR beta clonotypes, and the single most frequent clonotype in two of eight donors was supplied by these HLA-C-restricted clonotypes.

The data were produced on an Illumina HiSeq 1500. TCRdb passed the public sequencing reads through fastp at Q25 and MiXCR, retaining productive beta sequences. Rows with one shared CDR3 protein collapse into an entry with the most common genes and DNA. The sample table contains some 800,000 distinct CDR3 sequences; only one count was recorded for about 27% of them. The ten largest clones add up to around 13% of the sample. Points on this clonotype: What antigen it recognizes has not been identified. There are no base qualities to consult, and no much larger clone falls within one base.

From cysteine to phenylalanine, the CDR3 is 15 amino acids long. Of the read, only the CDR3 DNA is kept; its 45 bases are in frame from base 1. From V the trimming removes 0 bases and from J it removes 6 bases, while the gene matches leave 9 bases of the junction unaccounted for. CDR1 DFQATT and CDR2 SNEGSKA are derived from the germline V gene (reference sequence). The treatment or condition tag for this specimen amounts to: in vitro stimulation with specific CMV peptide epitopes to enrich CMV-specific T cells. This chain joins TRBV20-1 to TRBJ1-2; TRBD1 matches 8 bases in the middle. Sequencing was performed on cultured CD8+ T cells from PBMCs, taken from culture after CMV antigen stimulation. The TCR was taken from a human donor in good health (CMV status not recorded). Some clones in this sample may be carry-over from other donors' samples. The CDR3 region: CSARDRAGGEDGYTF. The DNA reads TGCAGTGCTAGAGATCGTGCAGGGGGCGAAGATGGCTACACCTTC.